Listed here are 26 T cell receptor beta chains from one sample, sequenced in a study of graft-versus-host responses after intestinal transplantation. These receptors lack a known antigen. Measured with immunoSEQ multiplex PCR; TCRdb has only the in-frame clones, and not every one. The table has some 82,000 clones, over 75% seen once. The sequenced sample was unstimulated CD8+ T cells sorted from spleen or lymph node cells, obtained before transplant. Receptors were obtained from a human donor who was the organ donor for an intestinal transplant.

The genes are TRBV6-6 and TRBJ1-1; D is possibly TRBD1 (6 bases). Germline CDR1 MNHNY, CDR2 SVGAGI (reference sequence). Deletions cut 2 bases from V and 3 bases from J, with 10 bases between. There are 14 residues in the CDR3. The CDR3 coding sequence is TGTGCCAGCAGTTACAGGGGGGAGGACACTGAAGCTTTCTTT. Amino acids: CASSYRGEDTEAFF.

V usage is TRBV7-8 and J usage is TRBJ2-3; 9 bases line up with TRBD2. This CDR3 contains 17 residues. CDR1 is SGHVS, CDR2 FQNEAQ, per germline. With 2 bases clipped from V and 3 bases from J, the junction kept 9 bases outside the gene matches. The CDR3 sequence is CASSLLAAGGPTDTQYF. Here the CDR3 DNA reads TGTGCCAGCAGCTTATTAGCAGCGGGGGGCCCTACAGATACGCAGTATTTT.

This rearrangement joins TRBV30 to TRBJ2-1; 11 bases are a match to TRBD2. CDR1 and CDR2 (germline): GTSNPN, SVGIG (reference sequence). V lost 5 bases, J lost 9 bases, and 9 bases stayed unmatched. This CDR3 comprises 14 residues. The CDR3 loop is CAWEGSGGAGEQFF. The DNA for the CDR3 is TGTGCCTGGGAGGGTAGCGGGGGGGCCGGTGAGCAGTTCTTC.

V is TRBV30 and J is TRBJ1-1; D not resolved. V lost 4 bases, J lost 1 base, and 16 bases lay in between. CDR1 is GTSNPN and CDR2 is SVGIG in the germline V gene (reference sequence). This CDR3 has 15 amino acids. This CDR3 is CAWIGGPLGNTEAFF. The CDR3 DNA follows: TGTGCCTGGATTGGAGGCCCCCTGGGGAACACTGAAGCTTTCTTT.

This clone appeared once. V gene TRBV7-8 combines with J gene TRBJ2-7, with 9 bases lining up with TRBD1. Germline V lookup: CDR1 SGHVS, CDR2 FQNEAQ. The CDR3 is 15 residues long. The ends lost 5 bases at V and 4 bases at J; junction bases unmatched: 9. CDR3 region: CASSPTTGTGYEQYF. DNA for the CDR3: TGTGCCAGCAGCCCAACCACCGGGACAGGGTACGAGCAGTACTTC.

The chain has TRBV25-1 and TRBJ2-5; 11 bases agree with TRBD2. This CDR3 comprises 15 residues. Germline-derived CDR1 and CDR2 are MGHDK and SYGVNS. The ends lost 5 bases at V and 6 bases at J; junction bases unmatched: 8. CDR3 sequence: CASSQRLAGGKTQYF. CDR3 sequence (DNA): TGTGCCAGCAGTCAGCGGCTAGCGGGGGGAAAGACCCAGTACTTC. The entire variable domain, with the rest obtained from reference TRBV25-1 and TRBJ2-5, is as follows: EADIYQTPRYLVIGTGKKITLECSQTMGHDKMYWYQQDPGMELHLIHYSYGVNSTEKGDLSSESTVSRIRTEHFPLTLESARPSHTSQYLCASSQRLAGGKTQYFGPGTRLLVL.

The chain carries TRBV7-2 and TRBJ1-6; 7 bases are a match to TRBD1. The CDR3 contains 15 residues. CDR1 SGHTA and CDR2 FQGNSA come from the germline V gene. The V gene end was trimmed by 5 bases and the J gene end by 8 bases; junction bases not matched to a gene: 9. The CDR3 spells CASSPNPGGDSPLHF. The CDR3 DNA reads TGTGCCAGCAGCCCAAATCCAGGGGGGGATTCACCCCTCCACTTT.

The J gene is TRBJ2-1, the V gene TRBV6-5; D unclear. Trimming took off 7 bases at V and 5 bases at J, with 12 bases between the two ends. Germline CDR1 reads MNHEY; CDR2 reads SVGAGI. The CDR3 is 13 residues long. DNA for the CDR3: TGTGCCAGCACTTATAAGGAAAACAATGAGCAGTTCTTC. It encodes CASTYKENNEQFF.

This chain links TRBV5-6 with TRBJ2-7, with D perhaps matching TRBD1 or TRBD2 (5 bases each). Germline V gene lookup returns CDR1 SGHDT and CDR2 YYEEEE. This CDR3 is built from 14 residues. V was pared by 8 bases and J by 1 base, with 16 bases between. The CDR3 DNA reads TGTGCCAGTGGGACGGGCCAGTCTTCCTACGAGCAGTACTTC. It specifies CASGTGQSSYEQYF.

The chain uses TRBV5-1 and TRBJ2-4; either TRBD1 or TRBD2 may supply D (6 bases each). CDR1 SGHRS and CDR2 YFSETQ come from the germline V gene. CDR3 length: 15 residues. The V end was cut by 1 base, the J end by 7 bases, with 15 bases between. This CDR3 reads CASSLQGGLGNIQYF. The CDR3 nucleotides read TGCGCCAGCAGCTTGCAAGGGGGGCTCGGGAACATTCAGTACTTC.

This clone appeared a few times. One end of the junction fails to match germline, which may point to a read error. The V and J genes are TRBV6-1 and TRBJ2-7; the D gene is possibly TRBD2 (6 bases). Germline V gene sequence: CDR1 MNHNS, CDR2 SASEGT. The length of the CDR3 is 14 residues. The CDR3 sequence: CASSDSGYTYEQYF. For the CDR3, the DNA is TGCGCCAGCAGTGATAGCGGCTACACCTACGAGCAGTACTTC.

The J gene is TRBJ2-1, the V gene TRBV6-4; 10 nucleotides agree with TRBD2. Germline V gives CDR1 MRHNA, CDR2 SNTAGT. With 2 bases clipped from V and 11 bases from J, the junction kept 9 bases outside the gene matches. The CDR3 length is 15 residues. CDR3 residues: CASSDATSGESQQFF. The CDR3 DNA reads TGTGCCAGCAGTGACGCTACTAGCGGGGAGTCACAGCAGTTCTTC.

This clone was seen a single time. This rearrangement joins TRBV7-9 to TRBJ1-1, with TRBD1 identical over 7 bases. Germline-derived CDR1 and CDR2 are SEHNR and FQNEAQ (reference sequence). V shed 2 bases and J 8 bases; nucleotides not matched to a gene: 8. The CDR3 is 14 amino acids. The CDR3 sequence: CASSLLAQQGEAFF. In DNA, the CDR3 is TGTGCCAGCAGCTTATTAGCCCAACAGGGGGAAGCTTTCTTT.

V is TRBV5-1 and J is TRBJ2-7; D remains unclear. Trimming pared 1 base from V and 5 bases from J, leaving 22 bases between. The CDR3 runs to 17 residues. Germline CDR1 is SGHRS and CDR2 is YFSETQ. The CDR3 sequence: CASSLLGLGIEVDEQYF. The CDR3 DNA reads as TGCGCCAGCAGCTTGTTAGGGCTAGGGATCGAGGTAGACGAGCAGTACTTC.

The V gene is TRBV6-1, the J gene TRBJ2-1; D gene unclear. V lost 3 bases, J lost 4 bases, and 19 bases lay in between. CDR3 length: 17 amino acids. Germline V gene sequence: CDR1 MNHNS, CDR2 SASEGT. The CDR3 sequence: CASSDSTVYDKYNEQFF. In DNA form, the CDR3 reads TGTGCCAGCAGTGATTCTACAGTGTACGACAAATACAATGAGCAGTTCTTC.

On this clone itself: Other DNA sequences in the same sample also yield this CDR3. The J gene is TRBJ2-7, the V gene TRBV9; D is ambiguous. V was clipped by 0 bases and J by 0 bases, with 7 bases between them. The CDR3 extends over 14 amino acids. The germline CDR1 and CDR2 sequences are SGDLS and YYNGEE. CDR3 sequence: CASSVGQSSYEQYF. In DNA, the CDR3 is TGTGCCAGCAGCGTAGGTCAGAGCTCCTACGAGCAGTACTTC.

The CDR3 here is CASSGAAGGRAPLHF. CDR3 DNA: TGTGCCAGCAGTGGCGCGGCAGGGGGAAGGGCACCCCTCCACTTT. The rearrangement links TRBV6-1 to TRBJ1-6; 7 bases agree with TRBD1. The CDR3 covers 15 residues. The V segment lost 4 bases and the J segment 11 bases; nucleotides outside the gene matches: 11. Germline V gene lookup returns CDR1 MNHNS and CDR2 SASEGT.

The J gene is TRBJ2-7, the V gene TRBV5-4, with D uncertain. The CDR3 contains 14 residues. V shed 3 bases and J shed 3 bases, with 13 bases lying between them. Germline CDR1 reads SGHNT; CDR2 reads YYREEE (reference sequence). The CDR3 sequence: CASSSIDNVYEQYF. In DNA form, the CDR3 reads TGTGCCAGCAGCTCCATAGACAATGTCTACGAGCAGTACTTC.

The chain employs TRBV4-1 and TRBJ1-1; D call uncertain. V gave up 0 bases and J gave up 0 bases, with 5 bases separating them. The germline V gene encodes CDR1 MGHRA and CDR2 YSYEKL. The CDR3 has 14 residues. The CDR3: CASSQDDMNTEAFF. CDR3 nucleotide sequence: TGCGCCAGCAGCCAAGACGATATGAACACTGAAGCTTTCTTT.

The J gene is TRBJ1-5, the V gene TRBV7-7; 9 bases fit TRBD1. Germline CDR1 SSHAT, CDR2 FNYEAQ (reference sequence). The CDR3 extends over 15 amino acids. With 4 bases clipped from V and 2 bases from J, the junction kept 3 bases outside the gene matches. The CDR3 sequence: CASSCRDRGNQPQHF. CDR3 DNA sequence: TGTGCCAGCAGCTGCCGGGACAGGGGCAATCAGCCCCAGCATTTT.

The chain employs TRBV6-1 and TRBJ1-5; D not certain. The V gene lost 5 bases and the J gene lost 4 bases, with 6 bases spanning the gap. CDR1 and CDR2 (germline): MNHNS, SASEGT. This CDR3 comprises 12 residues. The CDR3 reads CASSQGNQPQHF. The DNA of the CDR3 is TGTGCCAGCAGTCAAGGAAATCAGCCCCAGCATTTT.

The chain recombines TRBV28 with TRBJ2-7, with D maybe TRBD1 (6 bases). Trimming stripped 7 bases from V and 2 bases from J, with 15 bases between. The CDR3 contains 14 residues. The germline V gene encodes CDR1 MDHEN and CDR2 SYDVKM. CDR3 sequence reads: CASTEAGDPYEQYF. As DNA, the CDR3 is TGTGCCAGCACCGAAGCAGGGGACCCCTACGAGCAGTACTTC.

The genes are TRBV4-1 and TRBJ1-1, with D unresolved. From germline, CDR1 is MGHRA and CDR2 YSYEKL. CDR3 length: 14 amino acids. Between the trimmed V and J ends, which lost 1 base and 7 bases, there was a span of 13 bases. This chain's CDR3 is CASSQGPGNYEAFF. The DNA for the CDR3 is TGCGCCAGCAGCCAAGGACCGGGGAACTATGAAGCTTTCTTT.

About this clone itself: The junction does not match germline at one end; this may be a read error. Other DNA sequences in this specimen translate into the identical CDR3. J is TRBJ1-4 and V is TRBV27, with D unclear. CDR3 length: 16 amino acids. Looked up from germline, CDR1 is MNHEY and CDR2 is SMNVEV (reference sequence). The CDR3 DNA follows: TGTGCCAGCATGAATGGCCGGACGGAGGGTAATGAAAAACTGTTTTTC. It specifies CASMNGRTEGNEKLFF.

The chain has TRBV5-1 and TRBJ2-3, with D tentatively TRBD1 or TRBD2 (6 bases each). This CDR3 has 14 amino acids. Per the germline V gene, CDR1 is SGHRS and CDR2 is YFSETQ. The V and J ends lost 4 bases and 4 bases respectively, with 13 bases between them. CDR3 bases: TGCGCCAGCAGCCCGAGGGGGGTTGCAGATACGCAGTATTTT. This codes for CASSPRGVADTQYF.

This chain joins TRBV28 and TRBJ2-6; D might be TRBD2 (6 bases). The V gene lost 6 bases and the J gene lost 3 bases, with 15 bases spanning the gap. The CDR3 extends over 16 amino acids. Germline V CDR1 and CDR2: MDHEN, SYDVKM. CDR3: CASRKSGGVGANVLTF. The CDR3 region has the DNA TGTGCCAGCAGGAAAAGCGGCGGGGTTGGGGCCAACGTCCTGACTTTC. The full variable domain, rest sourced from reference TRBV28 and TRBJ2-6, is DVKVTQSSRYLVKRTGEKVFLECVQDMDHENMFWYRQDPGLGLRLIYFSYDVKMKEKGDIPEGYSVSREKKERFSLILESASTNQTSMYLCASRKSGGVGANVLTFGAGSRLTVL.